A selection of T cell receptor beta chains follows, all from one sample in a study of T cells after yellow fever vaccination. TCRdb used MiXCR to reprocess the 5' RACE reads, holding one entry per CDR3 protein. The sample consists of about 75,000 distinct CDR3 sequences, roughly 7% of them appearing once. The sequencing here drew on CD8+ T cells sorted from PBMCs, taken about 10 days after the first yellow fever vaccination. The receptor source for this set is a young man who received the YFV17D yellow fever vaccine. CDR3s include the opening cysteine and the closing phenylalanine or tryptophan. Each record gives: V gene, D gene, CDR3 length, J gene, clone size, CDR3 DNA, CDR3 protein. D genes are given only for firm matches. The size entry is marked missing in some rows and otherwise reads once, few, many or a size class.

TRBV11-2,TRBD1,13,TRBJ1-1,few,TGTGCCAGCAGCGCGACAGGGGGGGCTGAAGCTTTCTTT,CASSATGGAEAFF
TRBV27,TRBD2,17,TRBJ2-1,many,TGTGCCAGCAGTCCACGGACTAGCGGGGGGGCGAGCAATGAGCAGTTCTTC,CASSPRTSGGASNEQFF
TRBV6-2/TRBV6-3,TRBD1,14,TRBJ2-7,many,TGTGCCAGCAGTTCCGGGACAGCGGCCTACGAGCAGTACTTC,CASSSGTAAYEQYF
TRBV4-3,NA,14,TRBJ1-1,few,TGCGCCAGCAGCCAAGATACGGGGAACACTGAAGCTTTCTTT,CASSQDTGNTEAFF
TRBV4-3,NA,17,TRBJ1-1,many,TGCGCCAGCAGCCAAGATAATTTAGGGGCAGGGAACACTGAAGCTTTCTTT,CASSQDNLGAGNTEAFF
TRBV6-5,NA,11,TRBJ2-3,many,TGTGCCAGCAGTTACTCGGATACGCAGTATTTT,CASSYSDTQYF
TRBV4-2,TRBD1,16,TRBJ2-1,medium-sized,TGTGCCAGCAGCCAAGATGTAGGGACAGGGGGGCATGAGCAGTTCTTC,CASSQDVGTGGHEQFF
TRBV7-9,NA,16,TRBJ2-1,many,TGTGCCAGCAGCCTGGGACGCAGCTGGGGTTACAATGAGCAGTTCTTC,CASSLGRSWGYNEQFF
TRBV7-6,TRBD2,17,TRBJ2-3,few,TGTGCCAGCAGCCACCCAAGGACTAGCGGGGGGGCAGATACGCAGTATTTT,CASSHPRTSGGADTQYF
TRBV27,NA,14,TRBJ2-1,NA,TGTGCCAGCAGTTTAGCGAGCTCCTACAATGAGCAGTTCTTC,CASSLASSYNEQFF
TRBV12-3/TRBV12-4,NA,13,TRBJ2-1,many,TGTGCCAGCAGCCCACCTGGGTACAATGAGCAGTTCTTC,CASSPPGYNEQFF
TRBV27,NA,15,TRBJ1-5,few,TGTGCCAGCAGTTTGGGGTCCTGGAGCAATCAGCCCCAGCATTTT,CASSLGSWSNQPQHF
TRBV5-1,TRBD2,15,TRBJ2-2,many,TGCGCCAGCAGGAAGGGGACTAGCGAGCCCGGGGAGCTGTTTTTT,CASRKGTSEPGELFF
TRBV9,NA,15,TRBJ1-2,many,TGTGCCAGCAGCGTAGGGGGTCCGATCGAGGGTGGCTACACCTTC,CASSVGGPIEGGYTF
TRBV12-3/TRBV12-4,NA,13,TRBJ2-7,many,TGTGCCAGCGGCCTTTACCTTTCCTACGAGCAGTACTTC,CASGLYLSYEQYF
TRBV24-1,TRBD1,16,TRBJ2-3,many,TGTGCCACCAGTGACCACGGACAGGGTAGCACAGATACGCAGTATTTT,CATSDHGQGSTDTQYF
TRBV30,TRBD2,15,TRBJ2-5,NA,TGTGCCTGGAGTACCGGGACTAGCGGAGAAGAGACCCAGTACTTC,CAWSTGTSGEETQYF
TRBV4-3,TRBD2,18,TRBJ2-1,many,TGCGCCAGCAGCCAAGATAGTTCACGGGGACTAGGCCATAATGAGCAGTTCTTC,CASSQDSSRGLGHNEQFF
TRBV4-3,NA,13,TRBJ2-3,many,TGCGCCAGCAGCCAAGATTTAGAGGATCCGCAGTATTTT,CASSQDLEDPQYF
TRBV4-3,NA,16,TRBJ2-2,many,TGCGCCAGCAGCCAAGTTCCCCTATTAAACACCGGGGAGCTGTTTTTT,CASSQVPLLNTGELFF